This note documents a single T cell receptor (beta chain) sequence. The data belong to a study of blood T cell repertoires in COVID-19. Study details: The samples span acute and convalescent COVID-19 from the United States, Italy and Spain.

The CDR3 runs to 16 residues. Per germline, CDR1 LGHNT and CDR2 FRNRAP. V lost 0 bases, J lost 3 bases, and 5 bases stayed unmatched. Participants' own reports of clinical history determined their cohort assignment. For recovered donors of Cohort 3, there were two negative PCRs, clearance, or symptom resolution. Original methodology: For nucleated cells, counts were estimated from reference gene primer amplification. The table came from immunoSEQ multiplex PCR; TCRdb's copy has only in-frame clones and leaves some out. Clonal size and the V and J genes are those of that table, whereas D and trimming came from the DNA. The sample carries around 360,000 clones, about 90% recorded once.

The TCR comes from a woman in her thirties who had recovered from COVID-19. The sample consisted of PBMCs or T cells enriched from blood (not recorded which). The chain uses TRBV12-5 and TRBJ2-3; 8 bases are shared with TRBD2. The CDR3 reads CASGLVVASGTDTQYF. The CDR3 DNA follows: TGTGCTAGTGGTTTGGTAGTAGCTAGCGGGACAGATACGCAGTATTTT.